The rows below give T cell receptor beta chains drawn from one sample of a study of blood T cells in healthy people across ages. Using its own MiXCR run on the 5' RACE reads, TCRdb lists one record per CDR3 protein. The sample consists of about 1,800,000 distinct CDR3 sequences, 28% of them appearing once. The material sequenced was blood. All receptors derive from a woman under 40 in good health. The CDR3 runs from the conserved cysteine through the conserved F or W. A D gene is named only where the DNA matches it firmly. Not every row has a clone size; where given, it reads once, few, many or a size class.

J	size	V	D	CDR3	DNA
TRBJ2-1	few	TRBV20-1	TRBD1	CSTAQQGAYEQFF	TGCAGTACTGCCCAACAGGGGGCCTATGAGCAGTTCTTC
TRBJ1-4	few	TRBV6-5	TRBD1	CASSQDRALEKLFF	TGTGCCAGCAGTCAGGACAGGGCCCTTGAAAAACTGTTTTTT
TRBJ2-7	.	TRBV5-1	TRBD2	CASIWGSTSGTYEQYF	TGCGCCAGCATCTGGGGTTCGACTAGCGGGACCTACGAGCAGTACTTC
TRBJ2-2	few	TRBV15	.	CATSAGWGQNTGELFF	TGTGCCACCAGCGCCGGGTGGGGACAGAACACCGGGGAGCTGTTTTTT
TRBJ2-5	many	TRBV5-1	.	CASSLRGKTQYF	TGCGCCAGCAGCTTGCGTGGGAAGACCCAGTACTTC
TRBJ2-2	.	TRBV7-9	.	CASEGAEGGELFF	TGTGCCAGTGAGGGCGCGGAGGGCGGGGAGCTGTTTTTT
TRBJ2-7	few	TRBV11-2	.	CTSKDGRIAYEQYF	TGTACCAGCAAGGACGGCCGGATCGCCTACGAGCAGTACTTC
TRBJ1-4	.	TRBV20-1	.	CSARSPLGGNGKLFF	TGCAGTGCTAGAAGCCCCCTGGGGGGGAATGGAAAACTGTTTTTT
TRBJ1-1	.	TRBV4-3	.	CASSQGVYREAFF	TGCGCCAGCAGCCAGGGAGTTTATCGGGAAGCTTTCTTT
TRBJ2-7	.	TRBV11-2	.	CASSLDKAVSYEQDF	TGTGCCAGCAGCTTAGATAAGGCAGTCTCCTACGAGCAGGACTTC
TRBJ2-7	.	TRBV12-3/TRBV12-4	TRBD1	CASRPTGDSYEQYF	TGTGCCAGCAGACCGACAGGGGACTCCTACGAGCAGTACTTC
TRBJ2-1	.	TRBV28	.	CASTLYRGSSYNEQFF	TGTGCCAGCACCCTTTACCGTGGGAGCTCCTACAATGAGCAGTTCTTC
TRBJ1-2	.	TRBV7-9	.	CASSLAITLTDGHTF	TGTGCCAGCAGCTTAGCTATTACTCTGACGGATGGCCACACCTTC
TRBJ2-2	.	TRBV12-5	.	CASDQPRGSNTGELFF	TGTGCTAGTGATCAACCCCGGGGCTCCAACACCGGGGAGCTGTTTTTT
TRBJ2-7	.	TRBV20-1	.	CSARDKGTGFGEQYF	TGCAGTGCTAGAGATAAGGGGACTGGGTTTGGGGAGCAGTACTTC
TRBJ2-3	few	TRBV7-2	TRBD2	CASSLTAASGTQYF	TGTGCCAGCAGCCTCACCGCTGCTAGCGGCACGCAGTATTTT
TRBJ2-5	once	TRBV14	.	CASSQDRRVGTQYF	TGTGCCAGCAGCCAAGATAGGAGGGTTGGGACCCAGTACTTC
TRBJ1-2	.	TRBV20-1	.	CSARRWGEDYGYTF	TGCAGTGCTAGACGGTGGGGCGAAGACTATGGCTACACCTTC
TRBJ2-5	.	TRBV5-1	.	CASSYAPATGSGLQETQYF	TGCGCCAGCAGCTATGCCCCCGCAACAGGGTCAGGACTACAAGAGACCCAGTACTTC
TRBJ2-5	.	TRBV15	TRBD2	CATSRGAPGLVRETQYF	TGTGCCACCAGCAGAGGTGCCCCGGGACTAGTAAGAGAGACCCAGTACTTC
TRBJ1-5	.	TRBV19	TRBD1	CASSMVLNRGGQPQHF	TGTGCCAGTAGTATGGTTCTCAACAGGGGTGGTCAGCCCCAGCATTTT
TRBJ2-5	.	TRBV9	TRBD2	CTSSVGSGSLGGTQYF	TGTACCAGCAGCGTAGGCAGCGGGAGTTTAGGAGGGACCCAGTACTTC
TRBJ2-3	.	TRBV4-1	.	CASIFRDTQYF	TGCGCCAGCATCTTTCGTGATACGCAGTATTTT